The clone carrying this T cell receptor (beta chain) has only a few counts. The antigen remains unidentified. A universal primer site was created by template switching, with the cDNA bearing unique molecular identifiers. TCRdb reanalysed the 5' RACE reads using MiXCR and keeps one entry per CDR3 protein. The sample carries under 300,000 distinct CDR3 sequences, over 9.5% recorded once. The data were obtained in a study of identical twins. Study-wide results and caveats: Twin-shared out-of-frame alpha sequences showed excess low generation probability. Out-of-frame TCR alpha sharing observed in monozygotic twins exceeded model estimates. Insertion counts were lower in abundant cord blood beta clonotypes, a trend that memory repertoires did not show.

Separately, the same data were catalogued under a study of yellow fever vaccine responses in identical twins.

The sequence derives from a woman younger than 30 in good health. Sequencing was carried out using memory (CD45RO+) T cells sorted from blood.

CDR3 nucleotide sequence: TGTGCCACCAGTGATTTAGGGGGATCGAACACCGGGGAGCTGTTTTTT. Translated: CATSDLGGSNTGELFF. The chain has TRBV24-1 and TRBJ2-2; D might be TRBD1 (6 bases). Germline V gene sequence: CDR1 KGHDR, CDR2 SFDVKD. The V gene lost 1 base and the J gene lost 0 bases, with 8 bases spanning the gap. There are 16 residues in the CDR3.